Shown below are 13 T cell receptor beta chains from a single sample sequenced in a study of OX40 agonist ivuxolimab in advanced cancers. The table came from immunoSEQ multiplex PCR; TCRdb's copy has only in-frame clones and leaves some out. The sample yields 55,000 to 75,000 clones, roughly nine tenths seen once. The sequenced sample was CD4+ or CD8+ T cells sorted from blood, obtained in a trial of the OX40 agonist ivuxolimab. Receptors originate from an adult with an advanced solid tumor such as melanoma, head and neck, liver or kidney cancer.

V is TRBV6-1 and J is TRBJ2-5, with 10 nucleotides matching TRBD2. Germline V gene sequence: CDR1 MNHNS, CDR2 SASEGT. With V trimmed by 0 bases and J by 5 bases, 12 bases remained unmatched. This CDR3 contains 18 residues. CDR3 loop: CASSEAGGLTGLAETQYF. The CDR3 bases are TGTGCCAGCAGTGAAGCAGGGGGCCTAACGGGACTAGCGGAGACCCAGTACTTC.

CDR3 protein: CASSLGVAGIYEQYF. CDR3 nucleotide sequence: TGTGCCAGCAGCTTAGGGGTAGCGGGAATCTACGAGCAGTACTTC. The rearrangement uses TRBV13 and TRBJ2-7; TRBD2 agrees at 8 bases. Germline lookup yields CDR1 PRHDT and CDR2 FYEKMQ (reference sequence). This CDR3 is built from 15 residues. Trimming took 0 bases from V and 3 from J; bases not matched to a gene: 4.

The V and J genes are TRBV5-8 and TRBJ2-1; the D is unclear. The CDR3 contains 11 residues. V lost 2 bases and J lost 10, with 7 bases in between. CDR1 and CDR2 (germline): SGHTS, YDEGEE. The CDR3 bases are TGTGCCAGCAGCTTCAGAGCGGAGCAGTTCTTC. This sequence encodes CASSFRAEQFF.

Worth noting for this clone: Other DNA sequences of this sample code for an identical CDR3. The chain couples TRBV7-2 to TRBJ1-1; maybe TRBD1 (5 bases). V was cut by 3 bases and J by 4 bases, with 9 bases left in between. There are 13 residues in the CDR3. Germline loops: CDR1 SGHTA, CDR2 FQGNSA. The CDR3 here is CASSFGGGTEAFF. CDR3 bases: TGTGCCAGCAGCTTTGGGGGAGGCACTGAAGCTTTCTTT.

The chain has TRBV5-6 and TRBJ2-5; D unresolved. CDR3 size: 14 residues. CDR1 and CDR2 (germline): SGHDT, YYEEEE. Trimming removed 0 bases at V and 1 base at J, with 7 bases between. CDR3 in amino acids: CASSLGQVQETQYF. The CDR3 region has the DNA TGTGCCAGCAGCTTGGGGCAAGTCCAAGAGACCCAGTACTTC.

Only one count was recorded for this clone. The V and J genes are TRBV6-5 and TRBJ1-2; tentatively, D is TRBD1 (5 bases). The CDR3 length is 13 residues. V shed 6 bases and J shed 2 bases, with 10 bases lying between them. Germline V gene sequence: CDR1 MNHEY, CDR2 SVGAGI. The CDR3 reads CASRPPGNYGYTF. CDR3 DNA: TGTGCCAGCAGACCACCAGGGAACTATGGCTACACCTTC.

This chain joins TRBV11-2 and TRBJ2-7; D is unresolved. The V end was cut by 0 bases, the J end by 1 base, with 4 bases between. CDR3 length: 13 residues. Germline V gives CDR1 SGHAT, CDR2 FQNNGV. In nucleotides, the CDR3 is TGTGCCAGCAGCTTAGACGGATCCTACGAGCAGTACTTC. It translates to CASSLDGSYEQYF. Together with reference TRBV11-2 and TRBJ2-7, the CDR3 gives the full variable domain: EAGVAQSPRYKIIEKRQSVAFWCNPISGHATLYWYQQILGQGPKLLIQFQNNGVVDDSQLPKDRFSAERLKGVDSTLKIQPAKLEDSAVYLCASSLDGSYEQYFGPGTRLTVT.

The chain employs TRBV11-2 and TRBJ1-1; D gene unclear. CDR3 size: 15 residues. V was pared by 3 bases and J by 3 bases, with 14 bases between. Germline CDR1 SGHAT, CDR2 FQNNGV. CDR3 in DNA: TGTGCCAGCAGCTTGGGCTTCACCTCTGACACTGAAGCTTTCTTT. This translates into CASSLGFTSDTEAFF.

This clone came up once. The chain recombines TRBV19 with TRBJ2-7; 8 nucleotides agree with TRBD1. The CDR3 totals 15 residues. The germline V gene has CDR1 LNHDA and CDR2 SQIVND (reference sequence). Unmatched junction bases numbered 9, after V lost 3 bases and J lost 5 bases. The CDR3 DNA reads TGTGCCAGTAGTATCGGCCAGGGGGCTAACGACGAGCAGTACTTC. The encoded protein is CASSIGQGANDEQYF.

The chain uses TRBV6-1 and TRBJ2-7; TRBD1 aligns across 8 bases. This CDR3 is 16 amino acids long. The junction had 8 bases not matched to a gene; V was cut back by 2 bases and J by 2 bases. The germline V gene encodes CDR1 MNHNS and CDR2 SASEGT. CDR3 in amino acids: CASSERPGQETYEQYF. As DNA, the CDR3 is TGTGCCAGCAGTGAACGGCCGGGACAGGAGACCTACGAGCAGTACTTC.

V and J are TRBV4-3 and TRBJ2-2; no definite D call. Trimming took 0 bases from V and 3 from J, leaving 5 bases between them. The germline gives CDR1 LGHNA, CDR2 YSLEER. This CDR3 has 14 residues. The CDR3 DNA sequence: TGCGCCAGCAGCCAAGATCAGGACACCGGGGAGCTGTTTTTT. The encoded protein is CASSQDQDTGELFF.

The chain links TRBV7-9 to TRBJ2-7, with 7 bases aligning to TRBD2. This CDR3 is 15 amino acids long. The V and J ends lost 2 bases and 1 base, in that order; junction bases with no gene match: 5. The germline V gene has CDR1 SEHNR and CDR2 FQNEAQ (reference sequence). CDR3 residues: CASSLRIGGSYEQYF. CDR3 nucleotides: TGTGCCAGCAGCTTAAGGATCGGGGGGTCCTACGAGCAGTACTTC.

This rearrangement joins TRBV5-1 to TRBJ1-2; D uncertain. Germline assignment: CDR1 SGHRS and CDR2 YFSETQ. Trimming took 0 bases from V and 0 from J, leaving 9 bases between them. CDR3 size: 15 residues. CDR3 sequence (DNA): TGCGCCAGCAGCTTGGACCTGCCAGCTAACTATGGCTACACCTTC. It encodes CASSLDLPANYGYTF.